The 19 T cell receptor beta chains given below trace back to one sample, sequenced in a study of blood T cell repertoires in COVID-19 (dated by TCRdb to 2019 to 2021). Libraries came from the immunoSEQ multiplex PCR assay. TCRdb retrieved this table from immuneACCESS and kept in-frame rearrangements only. Not all clones are present; in checked studies, unresolved V genes account for under half, and no reason is known for the remainder. This sample comprises some 150,000 clones, about 87% of them detected only once. 3% to 4% of the sample is in the top ten clones. Input material: peripheral blood. The receptors were gathered from an older woman who had recovered from COVID-19.

The chain combines TRBV4-1 with TRBJ2-7, with 7 bases matching TRBD1. CDR1 and CDR2 from the germline V gene are MGHRA and YSYEKL. The CDR3 consists of 18 residues. Germline trimming cut 3 bases from V and 6 bases from J; bases unmatched to any gene: 20. DNA for the CDR3: TGCGCCAGCAGCCATGAGGACAGGAGAGCTGAGGGGCTAGGCGAGCAGTACTTC. Encoded protein: CASSHEDRRAEGLGEQYF.

The chain is built from TRBV27 and TRBJ1-2; 10 bases match TRBD1. The CDR3 covers 14 residues. Trimming took 1 base from V and 6 from J; bases not matched to a gene: 2. Looked up from germline, CDR1 is MNHEY and CDR2 is SMNVEV (reference sequence). In nucleotides, the CDR3 is TGTGCCAGCAGTTTATTAGGACAGGGGGATGGCTACACCTTC. It is translated as CASSLLGQGDGYTF.

This clone was recorded once. The chain employs TRBV10-3 and TRBJ2-5, with 9 bases that match TRBD2. Germline CDR1 is ENHRY and CDR2 is SYGVKD. CDR3 length: 15 amino acids. The J segment lost 5 bases and the V segment lost 4 bases, leaving 8 bases of the junction unmatched. CDR3 DNA: TGTGCCATCAGTGCTAGCGGGGAAAGGGGGGAGACCCAGTACTTC. This gives the protein CAISASGERGETQYF.

The chain has TRBV3-1 (or the pseudogene TRBV3-2) and TRBJ1-6; 10 bases are a match to TRBD1. The CDR3 totals 17 residues. Germline-derived CDR1 and CDR2 are LGHDT and YNNKEL (reference sequence). The ends lost 10 bases at V and 8 bases at J; junction bases unmatched: 17. DNA for the CDR3: TGTGCCACCGCCCCAACGACAGGGGGCCCTTTAGATTCACCCCTCCACTTT. It yields the protein CATAPTTGGPLDSPLHF.

The chain is built from TRBV30 and TRBJ1-1; D gene unclear. The germline V gene has CDR1 GTSNPN and CDR2 SVGIG (reference sequence). CDR3 length equals 14 residues. The germline V and J ends were trimmed by 3 bases and 5 bases, with 16 bases remaining between them. CDR3 region: CAWSAARGRTEAFF. The CDR3 region has the DNA TGTGCCTGGAGCGCCGCGCGCGGGAGGACTGAAGCTTTCTTT.

The chain uses TRBV7-9 and TRBJ1-1; 7 nucleotides align to TRBD1. The V gene end was trimmed by 5 bases and the J gene end by 6 bases; junction bases not matched to a gene: 12. This CDR3 has 15 residues. CDR1 is SEHNR, CDR2 FQNEAQ, per germline (reference sequence). In nucleotides, the CDR3 is TGTGCCAGCAGCCCCTGGAGGGGGCGTGGGCCTGAAGCTTTCTTT. This sequence encodes CASSPWRGRGPEAFF.

The rearrangement uses TRBV7-9 and TRBJ1-1; D ambiguous. The CDR3 sequence is 13 residues long. CDR1 is SEHNR and CDR2 is FQNEAQ in the germline V gene (reference sequence). The ends were cut back, 4 bases at V and 3 bases at J, with 9 bases in the middle. Written as DNA, the CDR3 is TGTGCCAGCAGCTCCCGGGATTACACTGAAGCTTTCTTT. Its translation is CASSSRDYTEAFF.

V is TRBV4-2 and J is TRBJ1-5, with 7 positions matching TRBD1. The CDR3 has 14 residues. Germline CDR1 LGHNA, CDR2 YNFKEQ. J lost 5 bases, V lost 3 bases, and 4 bases had no gene match. The CDR3: CASSHRDSYQPQHF. For the CDR3, the DNA is TGTGCCAGCAGCCACCGGGACAGTTATCAGCCCCAGCATTTT.

The chain has TRBV27 and TRBJ2-3; TRBD1 agrees at 10 bases. Germline V lookup: CDR1 MNHEY, CDR2 SMNVEV (reference sequence). The CDR3 is 16 amino acids. Trimming at V came to 6 bases and at J to 5 bases, leaving 11 bases not matched to a gene. CDR3 region: CASSSPRDRGRDTQYF. CDR3 DNA: TGTGCCAGCAGCTCCCCCCGGGACAGGGGACGAGATACGCAGTATTTT.

The chain couples TRBV28 to TRBJ1-1; 7 nucleotides agree with TRBD1. The CDR3 is 12 amino acids. J was trimmed by 11 bases and V by 2 bases; bases with no gene match: 5. Germline assignment: CDR1 MDHEN and CDR2 SYDVKM. This CDR3 is CASSLRQGYAFF. Here the CDR3 DNA reads TGTGCCAGCAGTTTAAGACAGGGCTATGCTTTCTTT.

This clone was recorded a few times. This sequence joins TRBV24-1 and TRBJ1-5, with TRBD1 matching over 9 bases. Germline CDR1 KGHDR, CDR2 SFDVKD. This CDR3 has 18 amino acids. The V gene end was trimmed by 3 bases and the J gene end by 0 bases; junction bases not matched to a gene: 8. The CDR3 here is CATSDSRTGAYSNQPQHF. Here the CDR3 DNA reads TGTGCCACCAGTGATAGTAGGACAGGGGCTTATAGCAATCAGCCCCAGCATTTT.

The chain couples TRBV27 to TRBJ2-1, with 7 positions matching TRBD2. This CDR3 has 16 residues. CDR1 and CDR2 from the germline V gene are MNHEY and SMNVEV (reference sequence). The V gene end was trimmed by 8 bases and the J gene end by 0 bases; junction bases not matched to a gene: 10. CDR3 coding DNA: TGTGCCAGCTGTGTGGGCGGGGGACTCTCCTACAATGAGCAGTTCTTC. It yields the protein CASCVGGGLSYNEQFF.

This chain joins TRBV19 and TRBJ2-6, with 7 bases lining up with TRBD2. The CDR3 extends over 17 amino acids. The V segment lost 5 bases and the J segment 2 bases; nucleotides outside the gene matches: 9. The germline CDR1 and CDR2 sequences are LNHDA and SQIVND (reference sequence). In nucleotides, the CDR3 is TGTGCCAGTAGTCGGGCAGGGAGGGAGCCTGGGGCCAACGTCCTGACTTTC. It yields the protein CASSRAGREPGANVLTF.

The chain recombines TRBV6-5 with TRBJ2-7; 9 bases are shared with TRBD2. The germline CDR1 and CDR2 sequences are MNHEY and SVGAGI. J was trimmed by 3 bases and V by 5 bases; bases with no gene match: 8. The CDR3 runs to 15 residues. The CDR3 is CASSREAGGFYEQYF. The CDR3 DNA reads TGTGCCAGCAGTCGGGAGGCGGGGGGGTTCTACGAGCAGTACTTC.

This chain joins TRBV29-1 and TRBJ2-6; D is ambiguous. Trimming took off 5 bases at V and 0 bases at J, with 8 bases between the two ends. The germline V gene encodes CDR1 SQVTM and CDR2 ANQGSEA. This CDR3 spans 14 amino acids. CDR3: CSVRWSSGANVLTF. The CDR3 DNA follows: TGCAGCGTTCGATGGAGCTCTGGGGCCAACGTCCTGACTTTC.

V usage is TRBV29-1 and J usage is TRBJ2-7; TRBD1 might be the D (6 bases). CDR3 length equals 12 residues. V gave up 4 bases and J gave up 2 bases, with 9 bases separating them. Germline V gene sequence: CDR1 SQVTM, CDR2 ANQGSEA. The CDR3 coding sequence is TGCAGCGTTGCAGGGGAGACCTACGAGCAGTACTTC. It encodes CSVAGETYEQYF.

DNA of the CDR3: TGTGCCAGCAATCCAGGGTTCCTCTCCTACGAGCAGTACTTC. Its translation is CASNPGFLSYEQYF. The genes are TRBV5-8 and TRBJ2-7; possible D gene TRBD1, 5 bases. CDR1 is SGHTS and CDR2 is YDEGEE in the germline V gene. This CDR3 spans 14 amino acids. Trimming shortened V by 6 bases and J by 0 bases, and 13 bases separated the two germline ends. The variable domain in full, completed from reference TRBV5-8 and TRBJ2-7, reads EAGVTQSPTHLIKTRGQQATLRCSPISGHTSVYWYQQALGLGLQFLLWYDEGEERNRGNFPPRFSGRQFPNYSSELNVNALELEDSALYLCASNPGFLSYEQYFGPGTRLTVT.

The chain recombines TRBV30 with TRBJ1-5; unclear D gene. Trimming removed 1 base from V and 4 bases from J, with 8 bases in between. Germline loops: CDR1 GTSNPN, CDR2 SVGIG (reference sequence). CDR3 length: 13 amino acids. The CDR3 sequence is CAWSEFRNQPQHF. The CDR3 bases are TGTGCCTGGAGTGAATTCCGGAATCAGCCCCAGCATTTT.

This chain links TRBV6-5 with TRBJ1-2, with a tentative D call TRBD1 (5 bases). V lost 6 bases to trimming and J lost 4 bases, with 18 bases between them. There are 15 residues in the CDR3. The germline V gene has CDR1 MNHEY and CDR2 SVGAGI. In DNA form, the CDR3 reads TGTGCCAGCAGACCACTGGGGCAGGGAAGCTATGGCTACACCTTC. This encodes CASRPLGQGSYGYTF.